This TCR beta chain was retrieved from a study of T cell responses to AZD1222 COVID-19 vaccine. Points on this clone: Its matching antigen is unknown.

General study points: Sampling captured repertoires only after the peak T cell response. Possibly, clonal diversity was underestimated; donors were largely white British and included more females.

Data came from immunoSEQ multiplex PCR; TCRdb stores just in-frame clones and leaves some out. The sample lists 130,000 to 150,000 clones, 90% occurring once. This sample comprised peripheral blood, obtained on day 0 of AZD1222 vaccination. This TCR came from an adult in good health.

In nucleotides, the CDR3 is TGTGCCAGCAGTCCCACGGGGGGTACAGATACGCAGTATTTT. Its protein product is CASSPTGGTDTQYF. V and J are TRBV6-2 or TRBV6-3 and TRBJ2-3; 7 bases are a match to TRBD2. V shed 5 bases, J shed 3 bases, and the junction held 5 bases outside the gene matches. CDR1 MNHEY and CDR2 SVGEGT come from the germline V gene. This CDR3 has 14 amino acids.